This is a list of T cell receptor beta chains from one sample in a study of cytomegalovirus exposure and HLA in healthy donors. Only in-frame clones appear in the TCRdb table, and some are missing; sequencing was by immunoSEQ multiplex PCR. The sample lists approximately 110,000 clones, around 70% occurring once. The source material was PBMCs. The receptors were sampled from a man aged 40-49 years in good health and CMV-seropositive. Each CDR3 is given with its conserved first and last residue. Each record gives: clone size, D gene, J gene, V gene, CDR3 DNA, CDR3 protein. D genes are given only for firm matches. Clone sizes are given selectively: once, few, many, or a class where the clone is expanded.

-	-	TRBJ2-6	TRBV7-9	TGTGCCAGCAGCCCGGAGACAGTTACCAACGTCCTGACTTTC	CASSPETVTNVLTF
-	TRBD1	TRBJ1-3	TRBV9	TGTGCCAGCAGCGGGACAGGTGGAAACACCATATATTTT	CASSGTGGNTIYF
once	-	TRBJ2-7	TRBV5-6	TGTGCCAGCAGCAGCGGGACATTCTACGAGCAGTACTTC	CASSSGTFYEQYF
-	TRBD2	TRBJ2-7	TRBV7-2	TGTGCCAGCAGCTTAGGCCCCATGCGGGGGTACTCCTACGAGCAGTACTTC	CASSLGPMRGYSYEQYF
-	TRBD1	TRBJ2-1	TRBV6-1	TGTGCCAGCAGGAGCGACAGGGATGTTGAGCAGTTCTTC	CASRSDRDVEQFF
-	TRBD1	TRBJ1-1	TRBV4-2	TGTGCCAGCAGCCAGTCGGGACAGGGAGATGAGGCTGAAGCTTTCTTT	CASSQSGQGDEAEAFF
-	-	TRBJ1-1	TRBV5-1	TGCGCCAGCAGCTTTGAGGCAGCCATGAACACTGAAGCTTTCTTT	CASSFEAAMNTEAFF
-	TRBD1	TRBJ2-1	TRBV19	TGTGCCAGTAGTGCCTGGACAGGGTCAGGCAATGAGCAGTTCTTC	CASSAWTGSGNEQFF
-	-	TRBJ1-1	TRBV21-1	TGTGCCCCCGGGACAGGGCCCAACACTGAAGCTTTCTTT	CAPGTGPNTEAFF
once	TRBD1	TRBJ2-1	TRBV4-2	TGTGCCAGCAGCCAAGTAGGGACAGGGAATGGCGATGAGCAGTTCTTC	CASSQVGTGNGDEQFF
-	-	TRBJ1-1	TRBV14	TGTGCCAGCAGCCAAAACGAGGACAGCGAAGCTTTCTTT	CASSQNEDSEAFF
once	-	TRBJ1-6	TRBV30	TGTGCCTGGAGGATAGGAGGGGCGAATAATTCACCCCTCCACTTT	CAWRIGGANNSPLHF
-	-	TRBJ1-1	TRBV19	TGTGCCACCAAGGGGGGGTGGACTGAAGCTTTCTTT	CATKGGWTEAFF
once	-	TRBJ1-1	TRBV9	TGTGCCAGCAGTCCAGGGGCGCACACTGAAGCTTTCTTT	CASSPGAHTEAFF
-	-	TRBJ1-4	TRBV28	TGTGCCAGCAGTCCCGGCCAGGGGCATGAAAAACTGTTTTTT	CASSPGQGHEKLFF
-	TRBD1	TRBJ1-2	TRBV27	TGTGCCAGCAGCAAACAGGGGATGCTCGAAGGCTACACCTTC	CASSKQGMLEGYTF
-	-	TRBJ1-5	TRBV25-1	TGTGCCAGCAGTGACCTCGGACAGCCGAATCAGCCCCAGCATTTT	CASSDLGQPNQPQHF
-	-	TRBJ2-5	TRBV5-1	TGCGCCAGCAGCTTGACAGGGGAGACCCAGTACTTC	CASSLTGETQYF
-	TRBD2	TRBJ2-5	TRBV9	TGTGCCAGCAGCCCATCTCCGCGAGCGGGAGGAGAGACCCAGTACTTC	CASSPSPRAGGETQYF
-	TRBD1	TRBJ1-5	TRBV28	TGTGCCAGCAGTTCCGGGACAGGGGGCATTCAGCCCCAGCATTTT	CASSSGTGGIQPQHF
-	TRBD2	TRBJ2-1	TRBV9	TGTGCCAGCAGCTCACTAGGACTAGCGGGAGGGAATGAGCAGTTCTTC	CASSSLGLAGGNEQFF
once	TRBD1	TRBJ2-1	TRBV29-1	TGCAGCGTAGTCCGCGGGACAGGGGGCAATGAGCAGTTCTTC	CSVVRGTGGNEQFF
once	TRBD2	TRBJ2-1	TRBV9	TGTGCCAGCAGCAGCGGGACTAGTCTGTTCTTC	CASSSGTSLFF
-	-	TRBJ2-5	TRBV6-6	TGTGCCAGCAGTCATCTAGGTCTACAAGAGACCCAGTACTTC	CASSHLGLQETQYF
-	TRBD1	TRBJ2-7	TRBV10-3	TGTGCCATCAGCTTCGGGACAGGGAAGGCCTACGAGCAGTACTTC	CAISFGTGKAYEQYF
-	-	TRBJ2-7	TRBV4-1	TGCGCCAGCAGCCAAGATCCTCTACGCCACGAGCAGTACTTC	CASSQDPLRHEQYF
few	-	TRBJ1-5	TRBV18	TGTGCCAGCTCACCAGAGGGGGATCAGCCCCAGCATTTT	CASSPEGDQPQHF
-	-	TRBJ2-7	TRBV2	TGTGCCAGCAGTGGCTCCAGGGACAACATATACGAGCAGTACTTC	CASSGSRDNIYEQYF
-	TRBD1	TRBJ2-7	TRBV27	TGTGCCAGCAGGGACAGGGGCTACGAGCAGTACTTC	CASRDRGYEQYF
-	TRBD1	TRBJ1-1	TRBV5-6	TGTGCCAGCAGTCCATTCCAGGGGGCCACTGAAGCTTTCTTT	CASSPFQGATEAFF
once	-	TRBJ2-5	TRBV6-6	TGTGCCAGCAGTTACTCCCCTTCGGAGACCCAGTACTTC	CASSYSPSETQYF
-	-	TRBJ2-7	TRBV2	TGTGCCAGCAGTCTCCAGGACACCCGCTACGAGCAGTACTTC	CASSLQDTRYEQYF
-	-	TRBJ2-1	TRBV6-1	TGTGCCAGCAGTGAAGCGGAAGCTTCAGGGTTCGATGAGCAGTTCTTC	CASSEAEASGFDEQFF
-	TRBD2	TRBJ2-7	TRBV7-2	TGTGCCAGCAGCCCGACTAGCGGGAGTTTTTACGAGCAGTACTTC	CASSPTSGSFYEQYF
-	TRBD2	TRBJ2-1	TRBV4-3	TGCGCCAGCAGCCAGGATAGCGGGAGTGGCTACAATGAGCAGTTCTTC	CASSQDSGSGYNEQFF
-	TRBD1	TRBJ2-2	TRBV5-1	TGCGCCAGCAGCCCAGACAGGGTCGACACCGGGGAGCTGTTTTTT	CASSPDRVDTGELFF
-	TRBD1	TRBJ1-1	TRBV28	TGTGCCAGCAGTACACACAGGGGCCAGAACACTGAAGCTTTCTTT	CASSTHRGQNTEAFF
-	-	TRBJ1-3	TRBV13	TGTGCCAGCAGCTTACAGGGCTCCGGAAACACCATATATTTT	CASSLQGSGNTIYF
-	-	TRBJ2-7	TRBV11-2	TGTGCCAGCAGCTTTCGTGGACTGAACTCCTACGAGCAGTACTTC	CASSFRGLNSYEQYF
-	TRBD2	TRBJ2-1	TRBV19	TGTGCCAGTAGTAGCGGTAGCGGGGACAATGAGCAGTTCTTC	CASSSGSGDNEQFF
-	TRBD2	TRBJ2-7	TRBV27	TGTGCCAGCAGGGGAGGGCTAGCGGGAGTCGAGCAGTACTTC	CASRGGLAGVEQYF
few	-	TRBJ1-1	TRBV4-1	TGCGCCAGCAGCCGAGGACAGAGCACTGAAGCTTTCTTT	CASSRGQSTEAFF
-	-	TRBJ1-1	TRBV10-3	TGTGCCATCAGGGAGTCGGGCAACCCGGCTGGGACTGAAGCTTTCTTT	CAIRESGNPAGTEAFF
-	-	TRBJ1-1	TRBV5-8	TGTGCCAGCAGCTTGGAGCTGGGCCGGGGAACTGAAGCTTTCTTT	CASSLELGRGTEAFF
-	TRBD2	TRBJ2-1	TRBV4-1	TGCGCCAGCAGCCGCCCGACTAGCGGGAGGGCAAATGAGCAGTTCTTC	CASSRPTSGRANEQFF
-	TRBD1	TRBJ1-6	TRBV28	TGTGCCAGCAGTTTGGGTGACAGGGGTAATTCACCCCTCCACTTT	CASSLGDRGNSPLHF
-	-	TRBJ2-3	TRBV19	TGTGCCAGTAGTATATCCATCACAGATACGCAGTATTTT	CASSISITDTQYF
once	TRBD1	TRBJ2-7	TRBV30	TGTGCCTACTATGGGACAGCAGAGACCGAGCAGTACTTC	CAYYGTAETEQYF
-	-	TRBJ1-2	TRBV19	TGTGCCAGCCGGCCCACAGCTAACTATGGCTACACCTTC	CASRPTANYGYTF
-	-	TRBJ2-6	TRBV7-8	TGTGCCAGCAGCACCCGGGATACAGGGTACGGGGCCAACGTCCTGACTTTC	CASSTRDTGYGANVLTF
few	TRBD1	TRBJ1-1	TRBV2	TGTGCCAGCAGGGACCGGGACAGGAACACTGAAGCTTTCTTT	CASRDRDRNTEAFF
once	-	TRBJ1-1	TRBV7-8	TGTGCCAGCAGCCCACAAGAAGGGAGTACTGAAGCTTTCTTT	CASSPQEGSTEAFF
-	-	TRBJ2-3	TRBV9	TGTGCCAGCAGCGTAAGAGTGGGGGGAGATACGCAGTATTTT	CASSVRVGGDTQYF
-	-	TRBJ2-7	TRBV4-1	TGCGCCAGCAGCCAAGGACAGGATCCCTCCTACGAGCAGTACTTC	CASSQGQDPSYEQYF
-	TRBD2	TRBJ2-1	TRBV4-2	TGTGCCAGCAGCCAAGAAACTAGCGCCTACAATGAGCAGTTCTTC	CASSQETSAYNEQFF
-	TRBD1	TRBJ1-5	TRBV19	TGTGCCAGTCAGAACCACAGGGGCGATCAGCCCCAGCATTTT	CASQNHRGDQPQHF
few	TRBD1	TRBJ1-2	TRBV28	TGTGCCGCCACAGGGGTTAACTATGGCTACACCTTC	CAATGVNYGYTF
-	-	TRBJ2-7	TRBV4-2	TGTGCCAGCAGCCAAGAACCAGGCGCGATTTACGAGCAGTACTTC	CASSQEPGAIYEQYF
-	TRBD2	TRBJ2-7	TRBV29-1	TGCAGCGGAATTAGCGGGAGCGATGCCTACGAGCAGTACTTC	CSGISGSDAYEQYF